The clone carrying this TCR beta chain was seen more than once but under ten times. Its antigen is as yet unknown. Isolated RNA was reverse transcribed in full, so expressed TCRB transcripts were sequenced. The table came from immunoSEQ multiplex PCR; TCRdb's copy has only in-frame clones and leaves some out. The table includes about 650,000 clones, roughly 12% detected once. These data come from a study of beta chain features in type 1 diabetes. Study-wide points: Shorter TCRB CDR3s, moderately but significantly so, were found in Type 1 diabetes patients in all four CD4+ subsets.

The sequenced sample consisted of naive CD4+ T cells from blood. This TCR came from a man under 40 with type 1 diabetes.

For the CDR3, the DNA is TGCGCCAGCAGCTTGGTGGGCAGCTACGAGCAGTACTTC. Its translation is CASSLVGSYEQYF. The chain employs TRBV5-1 and TRBJ2-5; no reliable D call. The DNA end favors TRBJ2-7, so the J call may be wrong. CDR1 and CDR2 (germline): SGHRS, YFSETQ. The CDR3 contains 13 residues.